Below are 32 T cell receptor beta chains sequenced from a single sample in a study of identical twins. TCRdb re-derived calls from the 5' RACE reads in MiXCR, one entry per CDR3 protein. The sample consists of more than 1.5 million distinct CDR3 sequences, around 29% of them appearing once. The source material was cord blood. The source of these receptors is a newborn girl in good health.

V is TRBV5-6 and J is TRBJ1-1; possibly TRBD1 for D (6 bases). Between the trimmed V and J ends, which lost 0 bases and 7 bases, there was a span of 13 bases. Germline loops: CDR1 SGHDT, CDR2 YYEEEE. The CDR3 is made up of 14 amino acids. The chain's CDR3 is CASSLGRGGLEAFF. The CDR3 nucleotides are TGTGCCAGCAGCTTGGGCAGGGGAGGACTTGAAGCTTTCTTT.

This clonotype was found a few times. The chain is built from TRBV7-2 and TRBJ2-7; the match to TRBD2 covers 7 bases. Germline V lookup: CDR1 SGHTA, CDR2 FQGNSA. Germline trimming cut 1 base from V and 0 bases from J; bases unmatched to any gene: 3. This CDR3 is 15 amino acids long. This CDR3 reads CASSLVSGASYEQYF. The CDR3 DNA reads as TGTGCCAGCAGCTTAGTGAGCGGGGCCTCCTACGAGCAGTACTTC.

This CDR3 reads CSARGRGRSSSYEQYF. The CDR3 nucleotides are TGCAGTGCTAGAGGTAGGGGGCGGTCAAGCTCCTACGAGCAGTACTTC. The chain is built from TRBV20-1 and TRBJ2-7; 7 nucleotides align to TRBD1. The V gene end was trimmed by 1 base and the J gene end by 0 bases; junction bases not matched to a gene: 9. Germline V gives CDR1 DFQATT, CDR2 SNEGSKA (reference sequence). The CDR3 covers 16 residues.

This clonotype has only a few counts. The chain recombines TRBV28 with TRBJ1-1, with D possibly matching TRBD1 (6 bases). Germline CDR1 is MDHEN and CDR2 is SYDVKM. Trimming removed 5 bases from V and 3 bases from J, with 10 bases in between. CDR3 length equals 13 residues. CDR3 loop: CASSIHRDTEAFF. DNA for the CDR3: TGTGCCAGCAGTATACACAGGGACACTGAAGCTTTCTTT.

There are a few counts of this clonotype. The rearrangement uses TRBV6-5 and TRBJ2-1; D is uncertain. V was clipped by 1 base and J by 1 base, with 11 bases between them. Looked up from germline, CDR1 is MNHEY and CDR2 is SVGAGI. The CDR3 extends over 16 amino acids. CDR3 sequence: CASSYFGWGSYNEQFF. Written as DNA, the CDR3 is TGTGCCAGCAGTTACTTTGGTTGGGGTTCCTACAATGAGCAGTTCTTC.

This clonotype was recorded once. The chain carries TRBV12-3 or TRBV12-4 and TRBJ2-3; D gene ambiguous. This CDR3 comprises 14 residues. Trimming took 6 bases from V and 0 from J, leaving 10 bases between them. CDR3 region: CASSRSASTDTQYF. The CDR3 DNA sequence: TGTGCCAGCAGCCGCAGCGCCAGCACAGATACGCAGTATTTT.

The rearrangement links TRBV6-1 to TRBJ2-1; no clear D gene. The germline V and J ends were trimmed by 2 bases and 6 bases, with 5 bases remaining between them. Germline V gene lookup returns CDR1 MNHNS and CDR2 SASEGT. The length of the CDR3 is 12 residues. CDR3: CASSEKGNEQFF. The DNA of the CDR3 is TGTGCCAGCAGTGAAAAAGGCAATGAGCAGTTCTTC.

This sequence joins TRBV5-1 and TRBJ2-7, with TRBD2 matching 8 bases. V lost 5 bases, J lost 6 bases, and 13 bases stayed unmatched. CDR3 length equals 15 residues. Germline V gene data show CDR1 as SGHRS and CDR2 as YFSETQ. CDR3 DNA sequence: TGCGCCAGCAGACCGGGGGGGGTTTTTCGCTCCGAGCAGTACTTC. This gives the protein CASRPGGVFRSEQYF.

This clonotype was detected ten times or more. Germline is not matched at one junction end, which may reflect a read error. The V and J genes are TRBV5-1 and TRBJ2-3, with TRBD2 matching 8 bases. Germline lookup yields CDR1 SGHRS and CDR2 YFSETQ. The CDR3 loop spans 15 amino acids. The CDR3 DNA reads TGTGCCAGCAGTTTACGGGGGGGCGCCACAGATACGCAGTATTTT. This gives the protein CASSLRGGATDTQYF.

This rearrangement joins TRBV9 to TRBJ1-1; tentatively, D is TRBD1 (5 bases). CDR1 and CDR2 from the germline V gene are SGDLS and YYNGEE. The CDR3 runs 14 residues. The V end lost 6 bases, the J end lost 3 bases, and 15 bases lay between the germline ends. Here the CDR3 reads CASNPGGGDTEAFF. CDR3 DNA: TGTGCCAGCAACCCAGGCGGGGGGGACACTGAAGCTTTCTTT.

This clonotype was seen only a few times. The V call is TRBV13, the J call TRBJ1-6, with D unresolved. CDR1 and CDR2 (germline): PRHDT, FYEKMQ (reference sequence). The CDR3 length is 14 residues. V lost 3 bases, J lost 7 bases, and 10 bases lay in between. This CDR3 reads CASSLEGSNSPLHF. In DNA form, the CDR3 reads TGTGCCAGCAGCTTGGAGGGTAGCAATTCACCCCTCCACTTT.

This chain joins TRBV20-1 and TRBJ2-4; a possible D gene is TRBD2 (5 bases). CDR1 is DFQATT and CDR2 is SNEGSKA in the germline V gene (reference sequence). This CDR3 is 16 amino acids long. Trimming left V 3 bases short and J 0 bases short, with 15 bases between. The CDR3 bases are TGCAGTGCTAGGGAGGTTAAGAAACTAGCCAAAAACATTCAGTACTTC. The encoded protein is CSAREVKKLAKNIQYF.

This clonotype was seen only a few times. This chain links TRBV6-4 with TRBJ2-7; D unresolved. V dropped 5 bases and J dropped 4 bases, with 21 bases sitting between them. Germline loops: CDR1 MRHNA, CDR2 SNTAGT. The CDR3 contains 16 residues. CDR3 bases: TGTGCCAGCAGTTCAGTAGAAGATAGGGCTTGTTACGAGCAGTACTTC. As protein: CASSSVEDRACYEQYF.

A few counts support this clonotype. The V and J genes are TRBV20-1 and TRBJ2-3, with 13 bases that match TRBD2. The germline CDR1 and CDR2 sequences are DFQATT and SNEGSKA (reference sequence). The V and J ends lost 0 bases and 7 bases, in that order; junction bases with no gene match: 4. CDR3 length: 15 residues. In DNA form, the CDR3 reads TGCAGTGCTAGAGATCGGACTAGCGGGGGCCATACGCAGTATTTT. This encodes CSARDRTSGGHTQYF.

The chain carries TRBV6-5 and TRBJ1-1; D may be TRBD1 (5 bases). V shed 5 bases and J shed 2 bases, with 15 bases lying between them. CDR3 length equals 15 residues. The V gene's germline CDR1 is MNHEY and CDR2 SVGAGI. CDR3 in amino acids: CASSPPGGINTEAFF. CDR3 bases: TGTGCCAGCAGTCCCCCCGGGGGAATCAACACTGAAGCTTTCTTT.

This chain links TRBV2 with TRBJ1-1; 10 bases agree with TRBD1. The V segment lost 6 bases and the J segment 1 base; nucleotides outside the gene matches: 5. Germline V lookup: CDR1 SNHLY, CDR2 FYNNEI. This CDR3 has 15 residues. Here the CDR3 reads CASRETGGWNTEAFF. As DNA, the CDR3 is TGTGCCAGCAGGGAGACAGGGGGCTGGAACACTGAAGCTTTCTTT. The complete variable domain, with remaining parts taken from reference TRBV2 and TRBJ1-1, reads EPEVTQTPSHQVTQMGQEVILRCVPISNHLYFYWYRQILGQKVEFLVSFYNNEISEKSEIFDDQFSVERPDGSNFTLKIRSTKLEDSAMYFCASRETGGWNTEAFFGQGTRLTVV.

This clonotype was counted a few times. CDR3 residues: CAISTDRGASYTF. The CDR3 DNA is TGTGCCATTTCAACTGACAGGGGAGCGAGCTACACCTTC. The J gene is TRBJ1-2, the V gene TRBV10-3; 8 bases fit TRBD1. CDR1 and CDR2 from the germline V gene are ENHRY and SYGVKD. This CDR3 spans 13 amino acids. J gave up 9 bases and V 9 bases, and 12 bases lay outside the gene matches.

The V gene is TRBV5-6, the J gene TRBJ1-1; D is unclear. Germline-derived CDR1 and CDR2 are SGHDT and YYEEEE. This CDR3 has 15 residues. V was trimmed by 0 bases and J by 4 bases, leaving 13 bases between them. CDR3 coding DNA: TGTGCCAGCAGCTTGGGTCCCCCGGGCAGCACTGAAGCTTTCTTT. Translated, it gives CASSLGPPGSTEAFF.

There are a few counts of this clonotype. This rearrangement joins TRBV4-1 to TRBJ2-1; perhaps TRBD2 as D (5 bases). Trimming removed 1 base from V and 0 bases from J, with 13 bases in between. The CDR3 sequence is 17 residues long. The germline V gene has CDR1 MGHRA and CDR2 YSYEKL. CDR3 nucleotides: TGCGCCAGCAGCCAAGCAAAGCGGTTAAGCTCCTACAATGAGCAGTTCTTC. This codes for CASSQAKRLSSYNEQFF.

This clonotype was counted between two and nine times. This chain links TRBV2 with TRBJ2-3; 7 nucleotides agree with TRBD1. This CDR3 is 15 amino acids long. From germline, CDR1 is SNHLY and CDR2 FYNNEI. Trimming removed 4 bases from V and 2 bases from J; junction bases left unmatched: 6. The CDR3 protein is CASSGGQLNTDTQYF. CDR3 in DNA: TGTGCCAGCAGTGGGGGACAGTTAAACACAGATACGCAGTATTTT.

The rearrangement links TRBV4-2 to TRBJ1-5; 9 positions agree with TRBD1. CDR1 LGHNA and CDR2 YNFKEQ come from the germline V gene. This CDR3 spans 16 amino acids. The junction had 6 bases not matched to a gene; V was cut back by 2 bases and J by 4 bases. In DNA, the CDR3 is TGTGCCAGCAGCCAATGGGGACAGGGATCGAATCAGCCCCAGCATTTT. Translated, it gives CASSQWGQGSNQPQHF.

The chain couples TRBV20-1 to TRBJ1-4; no clear D gene. Trimming removed 0 bases from V and 4 bases from J, with 12 bases in between. This CDR3 is built from 15 residues. From germline, CDR1 is DFQATT and CDR2 SNEGSKA (reference sequence). The CDR3 region is CSARDEPGRNEKLFF. Written as DNA, the CDR3 is TGCAGTGCTAGAGACGAGCCCGGACGTAATGAAAAACTGTTTTTT.

V gene TRBV13 combines with J gene TRBJ1-2; 11 bases match TRBD1. Germline V CDR1 and CDR2: PRHDT, FYEKMQ (reference sequence). Trimming at V came to 5 bases and at J to 3 bases, leaving 5 bases not matched to a gene. The CDR3 is 15 residues long. The CDR3 sequence: CASSERDRGYYGYTF. The CDR3 DNA reads as TGTGCCAGCAGCGAACGGGACAGGGGGTACTATGGCTACACCTTC.

The CDR3 DNA reads TGTGCCAGCAGTGAACGGTTGGGCAGGGGTGAAAAACTGTTTTTT. Translation: CASSERLGRGEKLFF. The chain employs TRBV2 and TRBJ1-4, with D maybe TRBD1 (6 bases). There are 15 residues in the CDR3. With 2 bases removed from V and 7 bases from J, the gap between germline ends came to 14 bases. From germline, CDR1 is SNHLY and CDR2 FYNNEI. Complete variable domain (other parts from reference TRBV2 and TRBJ1-4): EPEVTQTPSHQVTQMGQEVILRCVPISNHLYFYWYRQILGQKVEFLVSFYNNEISEKSEIFDDQFSVERPDGSNFTLKIRSTKLEDSAMYFCASSERLGRGEKLFFGSGTQLSVL.

The chain employs TRBV2 and TRBJ2-1; 14 bases line up with TRBD2. Looked up from germline, CDR1 is SNHLY and CDR2 is FYNNEI. Trimming at V came to 7 bases and at J to 9 bases, leaving 8 bases not matched to a gene. The CDR3 is 15 amino acids. In nucleotides, the CDR3 is TGTGCCAGCACTCTCCGTGGGACTAGCGGGAGTGAGCAGTTCTTC. Its translation is CASTLRGTSGSEQFF.

The V call is TRBV7-2, the J call TRBJ1-5; D might be TRBD1 (5 bases). The V end lost 5 bases, the J end lost 7 bases, and 15 bases lay between the germline ends. The germline CDR1 and CDR2 sequences are SGHTA and FQGNSA. This CDR3 is built from 14 residues. The CDR3 protein is CASSRSSAGQPQHF. DNA for the CDR3: TGTGCCAGCAGCCGATCCAGTGCAGGGCAGCCCCAGCATTTT.

The DNA for the CDR3 is TGTGCCACCAGCAGACCCCACAATGAGCAGTACTTC. Its translation is CATSRPHNEQYF. This chain connects TRBV15 to TRBJ2-5; D remains unclear. CDR3 length: 12 residues. Trimming left V 2 bases short and J 11 bases short, with 12 bases between. Germline V lookup: CDR1 LNHNV, CDR2 YYDKDF (reference sequence).

The chain carries TRBV5-1 and TRBJ1-1; tentatively, D is TRBD1 (5 bases). V gave up 0 bases and J gave up 3 bases, with 12 bases separating them. This CDR3 has 15 amino acids. The V gene's germline CDR1 is SGHRS and CDR2 YFSETQ. CDR3 in DNA: TGCGCCAGCAGCTTGGAAGGCAGGGTGTACACTGAAGCTTTCTTT. Residues: CASSLEGRVYTEAFF.

The sample holds one count of this clonotype. The chain recombines TRBV6-1 with TRBJ1-2, with D hard to call. Germline V gives CDR1 MNHNS, CDR2 SASEGT. Trimming removed 6 bases from V and 3 bases from J, with 14 bases in between. This CDR3 is 14 amino acids long. In DNA, the CDR3 is TGTGCCAGCAGCTTGGCATGGACCTACTATGGCTACACCTTC. Translated: CASSLAWTYYGYTF.

This clonotype has only a few counts. The chain combines TRBV2 with TRBJ2-7; D assignment may be TRBD1 or TRBD2 (5 bases each). The V gene lost 1 base and the J gene lost 2 bases, with 15 bases spanning the gap. The CDR3 length is 16 residues. CDR1 and CDR2 from the germline V gene are SNHLY and FYNNEI. The CDR3 spells CASSEGDRGGPYEQYF. In DNA, the CDR3 is TGTGCCAGCAGTGAAGGGGATCGGGGCGGACCCTACGAGCAGTACTTC.

Ten or more counts support this clonotype. CDR3 DNA: TGCAGCGTCACAAGGGGGCAGATGGGCTACGAGCAGTACTTC. Its translation: CSVTRGQMGYEQYF. This chain connects TRBV29-1 to TRBJ2-7; 7 nucleotides line up with TRBD1. CDR1 is SQVTM, CDR2 ANQGSEA, per germline. CDR3 length: 14 amino acids. Unmatched junction bases numbered 11, after V lost 6 bases and J lost 3 bases.

A note on this clonotype: A clone one base away is much larger, so this may be a read error. The chain is built from TRBV5-1 and TRBJ2-1; 9 bases are a match to TRBD1. This CDR3 region has 14 residues. Trimming took 4 bases from V and 10 from J; bases not matched to a gene: 9. Germline CDR1 and CDR2: SGHRS and YFSETQ. CDR3 loop: CASSTAGQGYEQFF. The CDR3 region has the DNA TGCGCCAGCAGCACCGCGGGACAGGGTTACGAGCAGTTCTTC.